This T cell receptor beta chain was retrieved from a study of blood T cell repertoires in COVID-19. Overall study context: COVID-19 samples from acute and convalescent phases originated in the United States, Italy and Spain.

This CDR3 has 12 amino acids. The V and J ends lost 7 bases and 6 bases, in that order; junction bases with no gene match: 5. The germline V gene encodes CDR1 MDHEN and CDR2 SYDVKM. Participants were aged roughly 18 to 90 years, lived in about two dozen US areas, and enrolled virtually. A COVID-19 case had been met by exposed participants during the 2 weeks before study entry. This clone was seen a few times. Per the original methods: Nucleated cell counts were estimated from reference gene primer amplification. Profiling relied on immunoSEQ multiplex PCR, and the TCRdb table lists in-frame clones only, not all of them. From that table come the V and J calls and clone size; the DNA was used to work out D and trimming. The table lists 200,000 to 300,000 clones, around 89% of them singletons.

This chain joins TRBV28 and TRBJ1-2; 7 bases line up with TRBD1. Sample: PBMCs or T cells enriched from blood (not recorded which). The TCR comes from a man aged 45-65 years who had been exposed to COVID-19. For the CDR3, the DNA is TGTGCCAGCACGCCAGGGGGGAATGGCTACACCTTC. This gives the protein CASTPGGNGYTF.